The clone carrying this TCR beta chain was counted at least ten times. The antigen is unknown. From germline, CDR1 is SGHAT and CDR2 FQDESV (reference sequence). The CDR3 extends over 16 amino acids. The V segment lost 4 bases and the J segment 4 bases; nucleotides outside the gene matches: 7. Study conclusions and caveats: Tumor memory CD4+ T cell TCR gene usage clustered with blood and lymph node memory CD4+ cells and lymph node naive CD4+ cells.

TCRdb processed the 5' RACE reads anew with MiXCR; each CDR3 protein has one entry. The sample records 10,000 to 15,000 distinct CDR3 sequences, about a quarter being singletons. The source material was naive CD4+ T cells sorted from blood. The subset denotes: naive CD4+ T cells, CD4+CD45RA+CD25-. The rearrangement joins TRBV11-1 to TRBJ2-1; TRBD2 matches at 10 bases. The receptor was isolated from a female donor with breast cancer. CDR3 sequence (DNA): TGTGCCAGCAGCTCCCCACTAGCGGGGCTATACAATGAGCAGTTCTTC. Residues: CASSSPLAGLYNEQFF.